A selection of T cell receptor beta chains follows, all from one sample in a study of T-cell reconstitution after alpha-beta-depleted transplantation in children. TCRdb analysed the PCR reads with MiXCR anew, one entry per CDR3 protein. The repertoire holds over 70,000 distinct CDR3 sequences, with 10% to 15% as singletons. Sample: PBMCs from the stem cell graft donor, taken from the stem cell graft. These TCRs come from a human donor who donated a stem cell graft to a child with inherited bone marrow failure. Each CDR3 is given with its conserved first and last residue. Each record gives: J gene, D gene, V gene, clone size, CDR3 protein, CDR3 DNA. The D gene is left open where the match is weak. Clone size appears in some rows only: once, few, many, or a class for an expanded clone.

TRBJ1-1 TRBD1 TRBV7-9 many CASSLPDLGQGSNFF TGTGCCAGCAGCTTACCGGATTTAGGACAGGGCAGTAATTTCTTT
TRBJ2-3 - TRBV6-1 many CASSPARSSTDTQYF TGTGCCAGCAGCCCCGCTAGAAGTAGCACAGATACGCAGTATTTT
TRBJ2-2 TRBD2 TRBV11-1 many CASSLAGGGNANTGELFF TGTGCCAGCAGCTTAGCCGGGGGGGGCAACGCGAACACCGGGGAGCTGTTTTTT
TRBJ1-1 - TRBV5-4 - CASSLDSQIMNTEAFF TGTGCCAGCAGCTTGGACAGCCAAATCATGAACACTGAAGCTTTCTTT
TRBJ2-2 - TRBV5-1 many CASSTDAGELFF TGCGCCAGCAGCACGGATGCCGGGGAGCTGTTTTTT
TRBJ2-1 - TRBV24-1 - CATSDSTRGVNEQFF TGTGCCACCAGTGATTCCACAAGGGGGGTAAATGAGCAGTTCTTC
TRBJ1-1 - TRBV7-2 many CASSFLQLNMNTEAFF TGTGCCAGCAGCTTCCTACAGCTCAATATGAACACTGAAGCTTTCTTT
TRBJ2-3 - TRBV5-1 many CASSLGQRTDTQYF TGCGCCAGCAGCTTGGGACAGAGGACAGATACGCAGTATTTT
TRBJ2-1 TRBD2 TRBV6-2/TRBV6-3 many CASNTGTSGGRYNEQFF TGTGCCAGCAACACCGGGACTAGCGGGGGGAGATACAATGAGCAGTTCTTC
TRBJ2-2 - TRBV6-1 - CASSGQFTGELFF TGTGCCAGCAGTGGACAGTTCACCGGGGAGCTGTTTTTT